These 7 T cell receptor beta chains originate from one sample sequenced in a study of T-cell reconstitution after alpha-beta-depleted transplantation in children. The TCRbeta library incorporated unique molecular identifiers. TCRdb redid the calling of the PCR reads with MiXCR, one entry per CDR3 protein. The sample lists 700,000 to 950,000 distinct CDR3 sequences, less than 20% seen once, with approximately 5% in the top ten. Source: PBMCs, mostly from graft donor cells, taken 360 days after TCRalphabeta/CD19-depleted stem cell transplant. The receptors come from a male patient under 18 who had a stem cell transplant for acute lymphoblastic leukemia, so the T cells may come from the graft donor.

This clonotype was detected ten times or more. This rearrangement joins TRBV5-1 to TRBJ2-1; the D is unclear. Germline values: CDR1 SGHRS, CDR2 YFSETQ. The CDR3 totals 17 residues. V gave up 1 base and J gave up 7 bases, with 21 bases separating them. The DNA for the CDR3 is TGCGCCAGCAGCTTGAGATATCCGGTCAAGCCCCAGAATGAGCAGTTCTTC. Translated, it gives CASSLRYPVKPQNEQFF.

V gene TRBV10-3 combines with J gene TRBJ2-7, with D possibly TRBD2 on 7 matching bases. Trimming left V 0 bases short and J 4 bases short, with 16 bases between. Germline values: CDR1 ENHRY, CDR2 SYGVKD. This CDR3 is built from 16 residues. The CDR3 nucleotides are TGTGCCATCAGTGAGTCGGGAGGGAGGGGGGTTTACGAGCAGTACTTC. The encoded protein is CAISESGGRGVYEQYF.

The chain is built from TRBV3-1 and TRBJ1-1, with no clear D. V lost 0 bases and J lost 3, with 11 bases in between. The length of the CDR3 is 15 residues. Germline V gene lookup returns CDR1 LGHDT and CDR2 YNNKEL (reference sequence). CDR3 DNA sequence: TGTGCCAGCAGCCAAGATCTGGGAGGAGACACTGAAGCTTTCTTT. Its translation: CASSQDLGGDTEAFF.

The table lists this clonotype with a few counts. This sequence joins TRBV6-1 and TRBJ1-1, with D possibly being TRBD1 (6 bases). The V end lost 6 bases, the J end lost 1 base, and 15 bases lay between the germline ends. This CDR3 region has 15 residues. Germline CDR1 is MNHNS and CDR2 is SASEGT. As DNA, the CDR3 is TGTGCCAGCAGAAATCAGGGGTCTCGGAACACTGAAGCTTTCTTT. Encoded protein: CASRNQGSRNTEAFF.

V usage is TRBV29-1 and J usage is TRBJ2-7; D is possibly TRBD2 (5 bases). Trimming removed 6 bases at V and 3 bases at J, with 18 bases between. The germline V gene encodes CDR1 SQVTM and CDR2 ANQGSEA. This CDR3 has 14 amino acids. The CDR3 is CSVEDPQPSYEQYF. The CDR3 nucleotides are TGCAGCGTGGAGGACCCCCAGCCAAGCTACGAGCAGTACTTC.

The chain recombines TRBV27 with TRBJ2-1, with 9 positions matching TRBD2. Per germline, CDR1 MNHEY and CDR2 SMNVEV (reference sequence). J was trimmed by 5 bases and V by 0 bases; bases with no gene match: 11. The CDR3 sequence is 18 residues long. CDR3 sequence reads: CASSLSSGRLAENNEQFF. DNA for the CDR3: TGTGCCAGCAGTTTATCTTCTGGAAGACTAGCGGAAAACAATGAGCAGTTCTTC.

The CDR3 loop is CSADRRDLYQPQHF. DNA for the CDR3: TGCAGTGCTGACCGGCGGGACCTTTATCAGCCCCAGCATTTT. V usage is TRBV20-1 and J usage is TRBJ1-5; the D gene is possibly TRBD1 (5 bases). The CDR3 totals 14 residues. CDR1 and CDR2 (germline): DFQATT, SNEGSKA (reference sequence). The V and J ends lost 5 bases and 5 bases respectively, with 16 bases between them.